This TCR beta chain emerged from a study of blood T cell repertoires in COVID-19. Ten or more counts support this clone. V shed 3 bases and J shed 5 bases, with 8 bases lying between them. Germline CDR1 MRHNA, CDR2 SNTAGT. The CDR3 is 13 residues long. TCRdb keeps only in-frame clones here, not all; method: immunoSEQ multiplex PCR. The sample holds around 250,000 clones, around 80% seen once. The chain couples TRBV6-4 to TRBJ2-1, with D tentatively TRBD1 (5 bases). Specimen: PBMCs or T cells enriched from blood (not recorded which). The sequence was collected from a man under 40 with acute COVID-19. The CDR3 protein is CASSEGEDNEQFF. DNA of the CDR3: TGTGCCAGCAGTGAAGGGGAAGACAATGAGCAGTTCTTC.